The entry below describes one T cell receptor beta chain. The data were taken from a study of low-dose radiotherapy and immunotherapy resistance in tumors. Study-wide context: Members of Cohort 2 were treated with 1 Gy per fraction every two weeks; their total was 13 Gy over 26 weeks.

The CDR3 totals 18 residues. CDR1 SGHRS and CDR2 YFSETQ come from the germline V gene. The trim removed 1 base at V and 0 bases at J, leaving 5 bases unmatched. TRAV- and TRBV-specific primers were used for first-strand cDNA, which covered alpha and beta chains. TCRs underwent 15 to 20 PCR cycles of amplification with a constant-region primer and V-primer adapter. TCRdb re-called the reads with MiXCR, one entry per CDR3 protein. The sample includes around 90,000 distinct CDR3 sequences, approximately 17% of them seen just once. The sample's time point: before trial treatment. The TCR sequence derives from a male donor with prostate cancer. Sample: PBMCs, taken before treatment. The rearrangement joins TRBV5-1 to TRBJ2-2, with 11 bases aligning to TRBD2. CDR3 residues: CASSLNLLAGANTGELFF. Here the CDR3 DNA reads TGCGCCAGCAGCTTGAACTTACTAGCGGGGGCGAACACCGGGGAGCTGTTTTTT.